Listed below are T cell receptor beta chains from one sample, sequenced in a study of cytomegalovirus exposure and HLA in healthy donors. Sequencing was performed with immunoSEQ multiplex PCR; in TCRdb, only in-frame clones are kept and a portion is missing. The data contain around 180,000 clones, more than 85% of them singletons. Sequences were obtained from PBMCs. The receptors were sampled from a young woman in good health and CMV-seronegative. CDR3s include the opening cysteine and the closing phenylalanine or tryptophan. D genes are given only for firm matches.

CDR3 DNA	CDR3 protein	CDR3 length	V gene	J gene	D gene
TGTGCCAGCAGCAAACTGCTAGGCTCCTACAATGAGCAGTTCTTC	CASSKLLGSYNEQFF	15	TRBV7-9	TRBJ2-1	NA
TGTGCCAGCAGCCAAGATGAGCGGGCGAACGGGGAGCTGTTTTTT	CASSQDERANGELFF	15	TRBV4-2	TRBJ2-2	NA
TGCGCCAGCAGCCCAGCGGGAGGGCCGGGCGGGGAGCTGTTTTTT	CASSPAGGPGGELFF	15	TRBV4-1	TRBJ2-2	TRBD2
TGTGCCAGCAGCCTACTCGACAGGGGTTCAGGTACGCAGTATTTT	CASSLLDRGSGTQYF	15	TRBV7-6	TRBJ2-3	TRBD1
TGTGCCAGTAGTATCCGGTACCAACGGAGAAGCAATCAGCCCCAGCATTTT	CASSIRYQRRSNQPQHF	17	TRBV19	TRBJ1-5	NA
TGTGCCAGCAGCCAAGAAGTAGTGGGGAGTAGTTCACCCCTCCACTTT	CASSQEVVGSSSPLHF	16	TRBV4-2	TRBJ1-6	NA
TGTGCCAGCATCTATGACAGTATGAACACTGAAGCTTTCTTT	CASIYDSMNTEAFF	14	TRBV21-1	TRBJ1-1	NA
TGTGCCAGCAGTACCGGGGGGACAGGGGGAAACATTCAGTACTTC	CASSTGGTGGNIQYF	15	TRBV28	TRBJ2-4	TRBD1
TGCGCCAGCAGCCAAGATGGCACCTACAATGAGCAGTTCTTC	CASSQDGTYNEQFF	14	TRBV4-1	TRBJ2-1	NA
TGTGCCAGCAGCCACCCCGGACTAGCGGAAGAGACCCAGTACTTC	CASSHPGLAEETQYF	15	TRBV7-8	TRBJ2-5	TRBD2
TGTGCCAGCAGCACCACAGGTTACGAGCAGTACTTC	CASSTTGYEQYF	12	TRBV5-6	TRBJ2-7	NA
TGTGCCAGCAGCATAGCGGAGAGCTCCTACAATGAGCAGTTCTTC	CASSIAESSYNEQFF	15	TRBV9	TRBJ2-1	NA